This T cell receptor (beta chain) was profiled in a study of preoperative IRX-2 immunotherapy in early breast cancer. The data were produced by immunoSEQ multiplex PCR, yet TCRdb's version contains in-frame clones alone and is incomplete. The table lists 90,000 to 100,000 clones, roughly 85% of them singletons. Trimming stripped 9 bases from V and 1 base from J, with 25 bases between. Germline V CDR1 and CDR2: SSHAT, FNYEAQ (reference sequence). This CDR3 is built from 18 residues. Treatment specified: preoperative locoregional IRX-2 cytokine immunotherapy. This phase Ib study tested locoregional IRX-2 cytokine immunotherapy given before surgery.

Sample: tumor tissue, taken after IRX-2 immunotherapy. The rearrangement joins TRBV7-7 to TRBJ1-5; tentatively, D is TRBD1 (5 bases). The TCR was taken from a human donor with breast cancer. This chain's CDR3 is CARSRTPQGVVSNQPQHF. The DNA of the CDR3 is TGTGCCAGAAGCCGAACACCCCAGGGCGTCGTGAGCAATCAGCCCCAGCATTTT.